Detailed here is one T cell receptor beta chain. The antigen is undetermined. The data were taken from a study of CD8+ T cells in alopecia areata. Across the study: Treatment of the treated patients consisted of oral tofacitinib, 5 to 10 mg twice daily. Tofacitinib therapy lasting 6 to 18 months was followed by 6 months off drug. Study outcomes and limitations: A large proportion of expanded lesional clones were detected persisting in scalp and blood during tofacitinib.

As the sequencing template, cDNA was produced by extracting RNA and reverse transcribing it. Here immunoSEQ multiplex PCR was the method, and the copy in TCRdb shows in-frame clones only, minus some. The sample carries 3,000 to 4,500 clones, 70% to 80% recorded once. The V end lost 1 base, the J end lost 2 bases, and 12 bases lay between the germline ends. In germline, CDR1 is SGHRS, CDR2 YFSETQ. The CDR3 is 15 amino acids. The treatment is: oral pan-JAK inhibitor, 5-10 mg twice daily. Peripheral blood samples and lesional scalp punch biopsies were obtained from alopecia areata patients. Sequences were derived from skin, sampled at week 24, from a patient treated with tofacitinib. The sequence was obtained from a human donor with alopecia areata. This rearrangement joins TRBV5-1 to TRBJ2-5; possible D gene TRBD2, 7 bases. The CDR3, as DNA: TGCGCCAGCAGCTTGACCGGGGGGCCACAAGAGACCCAGTACTTC. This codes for CASSLTGGPQETQYF.